The clone carrying this TCR beta chain occurred once. Per the germline V gene, CDR1 is MNHNY and CDR2 is SVGAGI (reference sequence). The trim removed 6 bases at V and 6 bases at J, leaving 4 bases unmatched. The CDR3 runs to 13 residues. Assay used: immunoSEQ multiplex PCR; TCRdb lists only in-frame clones, some missing. Of approximately 60,000 clones in the sample, 85% were seen once. The data originate from a study of OX40 agonist ivuxolimab in advanced cancers. The chain has TRBV6-6 and TRBJ1-1, with TRBD1 matching 10 bases. The sequence derives from an adult with an advanced solid tumor such as melanoma, head and neck, liver or kidney cancer. The sample consisted of CD4+ or CD8+ T cells sorted from blood, taken in a trial of the OX40 agonist ivuxolimab. The CDR3 nucleotides are TGTGCCAGCAGCCGTGACAGGGGGCCTGAAGCTTTCTTT. The encoded protein is CASSRDRGPEAFF.